One sample yielded the 3 T cell receptor beta chains listed below, sequenced in a study of blood T cell repertoires in COVID-19. Data came from immunoSEQ multiplex PCR; TCRdb stores just in-frame clones and leaves some out. The sample records 200,000 to 250,000 clones, about 89% being singletons. Sequencing was done on a sample of PBMCs or T cells enriched from blood (not recorded which). The origin of the receptors is a woman in her 30s who had recovered from COVID-19.

This chain connects TRBV30 to TRBJ2-2, with 10 bases aligning to TRBD2. This CDR3 has 15 residues. The junction had 7 bases not matched to a gene; V was cut back by 1 base and J by 8 bases. Germline values: CDR1 GTSNPN, CDR2 SVGIG (reference sequence). CDR3 nucleotides: TGTGCCTGGAGTGGTATAGCGGGAGGTGGTGGGGAGCTGTTTTTT. Its protein product is CAWSGIAGGGGELFF.

The V gene is TRBV27, the J gene TRBJ2-2; 7 bases line up with TRBD1. Trimming cost V 3 bases and J 1 base; bases outside gene matches: 8. Germline V gene data show CDR1 as MNHEY and CDR2 as SMNVEV (reference sequence). This CDR3 has 17 residues. CDR3 coding DNA: TGTGCCAGCAGTTTCAAGGGGGCCCCCTGGAACACCGGGGAGCTGTTTTTT. Translating gives CASSFKGAPWNTGELFF.

The chain has TRBV5-1 and TRBJ1-2; TRBD1 agrees at 11 bases. CDR3 length: 16 amino acids. Germline V gene data show CDR1 as SGHRS and CDR2 as YFSETQ. Trimming removed 4 bases from V and 6 bases from J; junction bases left unmatched: 11. The CDR3 DNA reads TGCGCCAGCAGCCTCGGGACAGGGGGTCGTAAGGATGGCTACACCTTC. Its protein is CASSLGTGGRKDGYTF. The full variable domain, with the rest looked up from reference TRBV5-1 and TRBJ1-2, is KAGVTQTPRYLIKTRGQQVTLSCSPISGHRSVSWYQQTPGQGLQFLFEYFSETQRNKGNFPGRFSGRQFSNSRSEMNVSTLELGDSALYLCASSLGTGGRKDGYTFGSGTRLTVV.